The 7 T cell receptor beta chains presented below share a single source sample, sequenced in a study of T cell responses to AZD1222 COVID-19 vaccine. Sequencing was performed with immunoSEQ multiplex PCR; in TCRdb, only in-frame clones are kept and a portion is missing. Of about 140,000 clones in the sample, roughly 90% are singletons; the top ten hold about 3.2%. Sample: peripheral blood, taken on day 0 of AZD1222 vaccination. The receptors come from an adult in good health.

CDR3 protein: CASSQGQGARTEAFF. CDR3 sequence (DNA): TGTGCCAGCAGCCAAGGACAGGGGGCTCGAACTGAAGCTTTCTTT. This chain connects TRBV4-2 to TRBJ1-1; 10 nucleotides line up with TRBD1. The CDR3 covers 15 residues. Germline lookup yields CDR1 LGHNA and CDR2 YNFKEQ. V trimming: 1 base; J trimming: 5 bases; junction bases outside the gene matches: 4.

The chain uses TRBV6-1 and TRBJ2-7; D possibly uses TRBD1 or TRBD2 (5 bases each). V gave up 1 base and J gave up 0 bases, with 16 bases separating them. The CDR3 totals 17 residues. Germline V lookup: CDR1 MNHNS, CDR2 SASEGT. CDR3 amino acids: CASSEGVGDGISYEQYF. CDR3 DNA sequence: TGTGCCAGCAGTGAAGGAGTAGGGGACGGCATCTCCTACGAGCAGTACTTC.

This chain connects TRBV12-3 or TRBV12-4 to TRBJ2-7, with D perhaps matching TRBD1 (5 bases). Trimming shortened V by 7 bases and J by 3 bases, and 10 bases separated the two germline ends. The CDR3 has 12 residues. CDR3 residues: CASKRDSYEQYF. CDR3 DNA sequence: TGTGCCAGCAAAAGAGACAGCTACGAGCAGTACTTC.

The V gene is TRBV5-1, the J gene TRBJ1-6; 7 positions match TRBD1. The CDR3 covers 16 residues. V lost 7 bases, J lost 0 bases, and 7 bases stayed unmatched. CDR1 and CDR2 from the germline V gene are SGHRS and YFSETQ. This CDR3 is CASRAGGSSYNSPLHF. Written as DNA, the CDR3 is TGCGCCAGCCGGGCAGGGGGAAGCTCCTATAATTCACCCCTCCACTTT.

The gene calls are TRBV5-1 and TRBJ1-1, with D perhaps TRBD1 (5 bases). This CDR3 is built from 14 residues. Germline CDR1 SGHRS, CDR2 YFSETQ. V was cut by 4 bases and J by 2 bases, with 12 bases left in between. The CDR3: CASSPTVVNTEAFF. CDR3 coding DNA: TGCGCCAGCAGCCCGACAGTGGTTAACACTGAAGCTTTCTTT.

This sequence joins TRBV9 and TRBJ2-7; 8 positions agree with TRBD2. Trimming at V came to 2 bases and at J to 5 bases, leaving 3 bases not matched to a gene. This CDR3 has 13 amino acids. Germline CDR1 SGDLS, CDR2 YYNGEE. The CDR3 nucleotides read TGTGCCAGCAGCGTCGGGACTAGAAACGAGCAGTACTTC. It translates to CASSVGTRNEQYF. The whole variable domain, filled in from reference TRBV9 and TRBJ2-7, reads DSGVTQTPKHLITATGQRVTLRCSPRSGDLSVYWYQQSLDQGLQFLIQYYNGEERAKGNILERFSAQQFPDLHSELNLSSLELGDSALYFCASSVGTRNEQYFGPGTRLTVT.

The gene calls are TRBV19 and TRBJ1-2; weak D call: TRBD1 (5 bases). The CDR3 loop spans 13 amino acids. The V end lost 6 bases, the J end lost 5 bases, and 13 bases lay between the germline ends. CDR1 is LNHDA and CDR2 is SQIVND in the germline V gene (reference sequence). CDR3: CASRHDRIYGYTF. The CDR3 coding sequence is TGTGCCAGTAGACACGACAGAATATATGGCTACACCTTC.